This TCR beta chain was found in a study of Ad26.COV2.S vaccination and SARS-CoV-2 variants. This sample's treatment: some 20 received Ad26.COV2.S at low or high dose, single or two shots; roughly five received placebo; per-sample allocation not given. Day 63 after the first vaccine or placebo injection was the time point for sampling. Germline V gene lookup returns CDR1 LGHDT and CDR2 YNNKEL (reference sequence). After removal of 2 bases from V and 5 bases from J, the junction contained 8 bases not matched to a gene. The CDR3 contains 15 residues. This table comes from immunoSEQ multiplex PCR, and its TCRdb copy is limited to in-frame clones, with some not included. Of 300,000 to 350,000 clones listed, around 88% are singletons.

J is TRBJ1-2 and V is TRBV3-1 (or the pseudogene TRBV3-2), with 7 bases fitting TRBD1. The sequences come from peripheral blood, collected in a trial of Ad26.COV2.S vaccine versus placebo. This TCR derives from a person aged 18-60 years who received the Ad26.COV2.S COVID-19 vaccine or a placebo. CDR3 coding DNA: TGTGCCAGCAGCCAACAAACGACAGGGATGTATGGCTACACCTTC. This encodes CASSQQTTGMYGYTF.